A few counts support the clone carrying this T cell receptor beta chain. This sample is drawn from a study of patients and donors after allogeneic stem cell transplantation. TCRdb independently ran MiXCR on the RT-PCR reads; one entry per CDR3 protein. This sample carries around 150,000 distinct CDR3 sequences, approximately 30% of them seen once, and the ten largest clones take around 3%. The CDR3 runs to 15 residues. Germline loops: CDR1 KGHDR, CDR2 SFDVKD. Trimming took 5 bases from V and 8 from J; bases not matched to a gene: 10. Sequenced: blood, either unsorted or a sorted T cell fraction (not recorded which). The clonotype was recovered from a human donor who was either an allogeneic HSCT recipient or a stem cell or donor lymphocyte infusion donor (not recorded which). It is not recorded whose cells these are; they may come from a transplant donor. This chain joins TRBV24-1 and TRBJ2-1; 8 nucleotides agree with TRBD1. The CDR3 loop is CATSGRGQGLDEQFF. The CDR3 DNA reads TGTGCCACCAGTGGCCGTGGACAGGGCCTAGATGAGCAGTTCTTC.